These T cell receptor beta chains were read from a single sample in a study of T cells in Graves' hyperthyroidism and ophthalmopathy. MiXCR, applied by TCRdb to the multiplex PCR reads, yields one record per CDR3 protein. The sample includes more than 300,000 distinct CDR3 sequences, under 20% seen only once; the top ten take 40%. Sequenced sample: blood. These receptors came from a man aged 18 to 29 with Graves' ophthalmopathy. The CDR3 runs from the conserved cysteine through the conserved F or W. Each record gives: V gene, D gene, J gene, clone size, CDR3 DNA, CDR3 protein. A D gene is named only where the DNA matches it firmly. The size entry is marked missing in some rows and otherwise reads once, few, many or a size class.

V: TRBV12-3/TRBV12-4; D: TRBD2; J: TRBJ2-2; size: many; DNA: TGTGCCAGCAGCCCAGGGACTAGCGGGGGGAGCGGGGAGCTGTTTTTT; CDR3: CASSPGTSGGSGELFF
V: TRBV27; D: TRBD1; J: TRBJ1-5; size: many; DNA: TGTGCCAGCAGTTGGGACAGGACAAATCAGCCCCAGCATTTT; CDR3: CASSWDRTNQPQHF
V: TRBV27; D: TRBD1; J: TRBJ1-2; size: many; DNA: TGTGCCAGCAGCGACGCGGACAGGGGACCTAACTATGGCTACACCTTC; CDR3: CASSDADRGPNYGYTF
V: TRBV10-1; D: .; J: TRBJ2-3; size: .; DNA: TGCGCCAGCAGTCAGGGACATAGCACAGATACGCAGTATTTT; CDR3: CASSQGHSTDTQYF
V: TRBV6-6; D: .; J: TRBJ1-2; size: many; DNA: TGTGCCAGCAGTTACTCGAATCGGGCTGCTGGCTACACCTTC; CDR3: CASSYSNRAAGYTF
V: TRBV5-1; D: TRBD2; J: TRBJ2-1; size: many; DNA: TGCGCCAGCAGACCCCGGGGCGGGGGATCCTACAATGAGCAGTTCTTC; CDR3: CASRPRGGGSYNEQFF
V: TRBV20-1; D: TRBD2; J: TRBJ2-3; size: many; DNA: TGCAGTGCTCCCCAGGCGGGGGGGCCGTCAGATACGCAGTATTTT; CDR3: CSAPQAGGPSDTQYF
V: TRBV7-2; D: .; J: TRBJ2-5; size: many; DNA: TGTGCCAGCAGCTTAGCCGGGCCAATCTCGGGAGAGACCCAGTACTTC; CDR3: CASSLAGPISGETQYF
V: TRBV20-1; D: .; J: TRBJ1-5; size: many; DNA: TGCAGTGCCGCCAGGAATAGCAATCAGCCCCAGCATTTT; CDR3: CSAARNSNQPQHF
V: TRBV10-3; D: TRBD1; J: TRBJ1-1; size: .; DNA: TGTGCCATCAGTGACTCCGACAGGGGGGAGAACACTGAAGCTTTCTTT; CDR3: CAISDSDRGENTEAFF
V: TRBV12-3/TRBV12-4; D: TRBD2; J: TRBJ2-3; size: once; DNA: TGTGCCAGCAGAAAGCGTAGCGGGGTAGTCGGCGATACGCAGTATTTT; CDR3: CASRKRSGVVGDTQYF
V: TRBV20-1; D: .; J: TRBJ1-4; size: many; DNA: TGCAGTGCCAACGTCCAATCGGAAAAACTGTTTTTT; CDR3: CSANVQSEKLFF
V: TRBV19; D: .; J: TRBJ1-5; size: .; DNA: TGTGCCAGTAGTAGGGAGCAGGGTAACAATCAGCCCCAGCATTTT; CDR3: CASSREQGNNQPQHF
V: TRBV7-6; D: .; J: TRBJ2-3; size: .; DNA: TGTGCCAGCAGCTTGGGGGTCTTGAGCACAGATACGCAGTATTTT; CDR3: CASSLGVLSTDTQYF
V: TRBV3-1; D: .; J: TRBJ1-6; size: few; DNA: TGTGCCAGCAGCACGAGTAATTCACCCCTCCACTTT; CDR3: CASSTSNSPLHF
V: TRBV6-1; D: .; J: TRBJ1-6; size: .; DNA: TGTGCCAGCAGTGAAACCGGGGTTCGGTCACCCCTCCACTTT; CDR3: CASSETGVRSPLHF
V: TRBV28; D: .; J: TRBJ2-2; size: many; DNA: TGTGCCAGCACCCCCGTAAGAGTCGCGAACACCGGGGAGCTGTTTTTT; CDR3: CASTPVRVANTGELFF
V: TRBV28; D: TRBD1; J: TRBJ1-1; size: .; DNA: TGTGCCAGCAGGACAGGGGTGGGATTCACTGAAGCTTTCTTT; CDR3: CASRTGVGFTEAFF
V: TRBV6-1; D: TRBD2; J: TRBJ2-1; size: .; DNA: TGTGCCAGCAGTGCGCGGGGGGAGAATGAGCAGTTCTTC; CDR3: CASSARGENEQFF
V: TRBV18; D: .; J: TRBJ1-2; size: many; DNA: TGTGCCAGCTCACCAGGCGATGGGCGCTATGGCTACACCTTC; CDR3: CASSPGDGRYGYTF
V: TRBV12-3/TRBV12-4; D: .; J: TRBJ2-3; size: many; DNA: TGTGCCAGCAGCCCTGGGGCGGGACGCACAGATACGCAGTATTTT; CDR3: CASSPGAGRTDTQYF
V: TRBV28; D: .; J: TRBJ1-1; size: many; DNA: TGTGCCTCCGGGGTGAACACTGAAGCTTTCTTT; CDR3: CASGVNTEAFF
V: TRBV7-3; D: TRBD2; J: TRBJ2-3; size: many; DNA: TGTGCCAGCAGCCCGTCGGGACTAGCGGGGGCCACAGATACGCAGTATTTT; CDR3: CASSPSGLAGATDTQYF
V: TRBV28; D: TRBD1; J: TRBJ2-7; size: many; DNA: TGTGCCAGCAACCCGACGGGGACAGGGGTCTACGAGCAGTACTTC; CDR3: CASNPTGTGVYEQYF
V: TRBV24-1; D: TRBD2; J: TRBJ2-1; size: .; DNA: TGTGCCACCAGTGATCCCTTAGCGGGGGAGTACAATGAGCAGTTCTTC; CDR3: CATSDPLAGEYNEQFF
V: TRBV6-5; D: .; J: TRBJ2-3; size: .; DNA: TGTGCCAGCAGTTCTGCCGCAGATACGCAGTATTTT; CDR3: CASSSAADTQYF
V: TRBV5-1; D: .; J: TRBJ2-1; size: few; DNA: TGCGCCAGCAGCCTGGGGGCAGGGATGTTCTTC; CDR3: CASSLGAGMFF
V: TRBV3-1; D: .; J: TRBJ1-5; size: many; DNA: TGTGCCAGCAGCCGTTATAGCAATCAGCCCCAGCATTTT; CDR3: CASSRYSNQPQHF
V: TRBV2; D: TRBD1; J: TRBJ2-7; size: once; DNA: TGTGCCAAAGGGACAGGGGTTTACGAGCAGTACTTC; CDR3: CAKGTGVYEQYF
V: TRBV7-9; D: .; J: TRBJ1-2; size: many; DNA: TGTGCCAGCAGCTCGGAGACGACCCCCGTTTATGGCTACACCTTC; CDR3: CASSSETTPVYGYTF
V: TRBV12-3/TRBV12-4; D: TRBD2; J: TRBJ2-3; size: many; DNA: TGTGCCAGCAGTTTACTAGGACTAGCCACAGATACGCAGTATTTT; CDR3: CASSLLGLATDTQYF
V: TRBV7-3; D: TRBD2; J: TRBJ2-1; size: .; DNA: TGTGCCAGCAGCCCGGGACTAGCGGATCCCAATGAGCAGTTCTTC; CDR3: CASSPGLADPNEQFF
V: TRBV20-1; D: TRBD1; J: TRBJ1-6; size: many; DNA: TGCAGTGCTAGAAGGGAGACAGGCGCAGGGGGTGGTTCACCCCTCCACTTT; CDR3: CSARRETGAGGGSPLHF
V: TRBV10-1; D: .; J: TRBJ2-7; size: many; DNA: TGCGCCAGCAGTGAGGGAGGGGCGGGCGAGCAGTACTTC; CDR3: CASSEGGAGEQYF
V: TRBV5-1; D: TRBD2; J: TRBJ2-7; size: .; DNA: TGCGCCAGCAGCTTGGCCGGCGGGACTAGCGTATACGAGCAGTACTTC; CDR3: CASSLAGGTSVYEQYF
V: TRBV6-1; D: TRBD1; J: TRBJ1-2; size: .; DNA: TGTGCCAGCAGAAGCCCGGGACAGCGCTATGGCTACACCTTC; CDR3: CASRSPGQRYGYTF
V: TRBV2; D: .; J: TRBJ2-7; size: many; DNA: TGTGCCAGCACTAACGATGGGACGAGCCTCTCCTACGAGCAGTACTTC; CDR3: CASTNDGTSLSYEQYF